Listed below are T cell receptor beta chains from one sample, sequenced in a study of T cell responses to AZD1222 COVID-19 vaccine. Profiled with immunoSEQ multiplex PCR; TCRdb holds only in-frame clones, not every one. The sample shows about 70,000 clones, less than 95% of them seen only once. This sample comprised peripheral blood, obtained 28 days after the second AZD1222 dose. The source of these receptors is an adult who received the AZD1222 COVID-19 vaccine. Both conserved end residues are part of each CDR3. The order of the fields is V gene, D gene, J gene, clone size, CDR3 DNA, CDR3 protein. D genes are given only for firm matches. Rows may omit the clone size; those that give it use once, few, many or a size class.

V gene: TRBV29-1
D gene: .
J gene: TRBJ2-2
clone size: few
CDR3 DNA: TGCAGCGTTGAAAGGTCGCGATCCGGGGAGCTGTTTTTT
CDR3 protein: CSVERSRSGELFF

V gene: TRBV7-9
D gene: .
J gene: TRBJ1-3
clone size: medium-sized
CDR3 DNA: TGTGCCAGCAGCAGGGGACCGATCTCTGGAAACACCATATATTTT
CDR3 protein: CASSRGPISGNTIYF

V gene: TRBV19
D gene: .
J gene: TRBJ1-5
clone size: .
CDR3 DNA: TGTGCCAGTAGTCCCTCCGAGGGGAGGTGGGGTCAGCCCCAGCATTTT
CDR3 protein: CASSPSEGRWGQPQHF

V gene: TRBV19
D gene: TRBD1
J gene: TRBJ1-1
clone size: .
CDR3 DNA: TGTGCCAGTAGGTACAGGGGGCAAGGAGGGACTGAAGCTTTCTTT
CDR3 protein: CASRYRGQGGTEAFF

V gene: TRBV7-3
D gene: TRBD1
J gene: TRBJ2-5
clone size: once
CDR3 DNA: TGTGCCAGCAGCTGGGACAGGCAAGAGACCCAGTACTTC
CDR3 protein: CASSWDRQETQYF

V gene: TRBV7-9
D gene: .
J gene: TRBJ1-3
clone size: .
CDR3 DNA: TGTGCCAGCAGCCCATCCGGGGGGAAGGGGAACACCATATATTTT
CDR3 protein: CASSPSGGKGNTIYF

V gene: TRBV6-5
D gene: .
J gene: TRBJ1-4
clone size: .
CDR3 DNA: TGTGCCAGCAGTTACCGTAGTAAGAATGAAAAACTGTTTTTT
CDR3 protein: CASSYRSKNEKLFF

V gene: TRBV5-8
D gene: TRBD2
J gene: TRBJ2-5
clone size: .
CDR3 DNA: TGTGCCAGCAGCTACCCGGGACTAGGTGGCGAGACCCAGTACTTC
CDR3 protein: CASSYPGLGGETQYF

V gene: TRBV5-6
D gene: TRBD1
J gene: TRBJ1-2
clone size: .
CDR3 DNA: TGTGCCAGCAGCTTGGTCGGCAGGGGGTTCGGTGGCTACACCTTC
CDR3 protein: CASSLVGRGFGGYTF

V gene: TRBV2
D gene: TRBD1
J gene: TRBJ1-1
clone size: .
CDR3 DNA: TGTGCCAGCGGGGTTCCAGGGGGATCTGGGGACACTGAAGCTTTCTTT
CDR3 protein: CASGVPGGSGDTEAFF

V gene: TRBV5-6
D gene: .
J gene: TRBJ1-3
clone size: few
CDR3 DNA: TGTGCCAGCAGCTTGGATTACTCTGGAAACACCATATATTTT
CDR3 protein: CASSLDYSGNTIYF

V gene: TRBV7-9
D gene: .
J gene: TRBJ2-7
clone size: once
CDR3 DNA: TGTGCCAGCAGCTTACGCGGAACCTACGAGCAGTACTTC
CDR3 protein: CASSLRGTYEQYF

V gene: TRBV5-6
D gene: .
J gene: TRBJ1-2
clone size: .
CDR3 DNA: TGTGCCAGCAGCCTCTTAGGGAATCCCAACTATGGCTACACCTTC
CDR3 protein: CASSLLGNPNYGYTF

V gene: TRBV2
D gene: .
J gene: TRBJ1-4
clone size: few
CDR3 DNA: TGTGCCAGCAAAGGCAACTACCGCGAAACTAATGAAAAACTGTTTTTT
CDR3 protein: CASKGNYRETNEKLFF

V gene: TRBV2
D gene: .
J gene: TRBJ2-7
clone size: .
CDR3 DNA: TGTGCCAGCAGTGAGGATGGGGACCTCTCCTACGAGCAGTACTTC
CDR3 protein: CASSEDGDLSYEQYF

V gene: TRBV5-1
D gene: TRBD2
J gene: TRBJ2-7
clone size: .
CDR3 DNA: TGCGCCAGCTGCCCTTATGCGGGAGGTAGTTACGAGCAGTACTTC
CDR3 protein: CASCPYAGGSYEQYF

V gene: TRBV5-1
D gene: .
J gene: TRBJ2-3
clone size: .
CDR3 DNA: TGCGCCAGCAGCTTCGGAGGGAAGGGTACAGATACGCAGTATTTT
CDR3 protein: CASSFGGKGTDTQYF

V gene: TRBV11-3
D gene: .
J gene: TRBJ2-2
clone size: .
CDR3 DNA: TGTGCCAGCAGGTCCCAATCGAACACCGGGGAGCTGTTTTTT
CDR3 protein: CASRSQSNTGELFF

V gene: TRBV6-5
D gene: TRBD1
J gene: TRBJ1-1
clone size: few
CDR3 DNA: TGTGCCAGCAGTAACCCCGGCAGGGACAGCTTTACTTTCTTT
CDR3 protein: CASSNPGRDSFTFF

V gene: TRBV27
D gene: TRBD2
J gene: TRBJ2-1
clone size: .
CDR3 DNA: TGTGCCAGCAGTTCATTACTAGCGGGAGAATCCTACAATGAGCAGTTCTTC
CDR3 protein: CASSSLLAGESYNEQFF

V gene: TRBV19
D gene: TRBD1
J gene: TRBJ2-2
clone size: .
CDR3 DNA: TGTGCCAGTCTTTCTGTTCGGACAGGGGATGCCGGGGAGCTGTTTTTT
CDR3 protein: CASLSVRTGDAGELFF

V gene: TRBV7-8
D gene: TRBD1
J gene: TRBJ1-3
clone size: .
CDR3 DNA: TGTGCCAGCAGCCCCTCGACAGGGGTGCACACCATATATTTT
CDR3 protein: CASSPSTGVHTIYF

V gene: TRBV18
D gene: .
J gene: TRBJ1-1
clone size: .
CDR3 DNA: TGTGCCAGCTCACCTTCGGAGTCAGGGGTGGGCACTGAAGCTTTCTTT
CDR3 protein: CASSPSESGVGTEAFF

V gene: TRBV20-1
D gene: TRBD1
J gene: TRBJ2-7
clone size: .
CDR3 DNA: TGCAGTGCTAGTGGGACAGGTTACGAGCAGTACTTC
CDR3 protein: CSASGTGYEQYF

V gene: TRBV9
D gene: TRBD2
J gene: TRBJ2-1
clone size: .
CDR3 DNA: TGTGCCAGCAGCCTTAGCGGGACCTTTAACAATGAGCAGTTCTTC
CDR3 protein: CASSLSGTFNNEQFF

V gene: TRBV5-1
D gene: .
J gene: TRBJ1-3
clone size: once
CDR3 DNA: TGCGCCAGCAGCTTCGGGGGAGTCTCTGGAAACACCATATATTTT
CDR3 protein: CASSFGGVSGNTIYF

V gene: TRBV27
D gene: TRBD2
J gene: TRBJ2-7
clone size: .
CDR3 DNA: TGTGCCAGCAGTTTAGGGCCTAGCGGGAGTTCTTACGAGCAGTACTTC
CDR3 protein: CASSLGPSGSSYEQYF

V gene: TRBV6-5
D gene: TRBD1
J gene: TRBJ2-7
clone size: .
CDR3 DNA: TGTGCCAGCACCATATATACAGGGGGCAACGAGCAGTACTTC
CDR3 protein: CASTIYTGGNEQYF

V gene: TRBV7-8
D gene: .
J gene: TRBJ2-1
clone size: .
CDR3 DNA: TGTGCCAGCAGCACCGGCCGGGTTTGGAATGAGCAGTTCTTC
CDR3 protein: CASSTGRVWNEQFF

V gene: TRBV5-6
D gene: TRBD1
J gene: TRBJ1-3
clone size: .
CDR3 DNA: TGTGCCAGCAGCTGGCTTGGACAGGGCGCCTCTGGAAACACCATATATTTT
CDR3 protein: CASSWLGQGASGNTIYF

V gene: TRBV3-1/TRBV3-2
D gene: .
J gene: TRBJ2-1
clone size: .
CDR3 DNA: TGTGCCAGCAGCCAGTCCTGGGGTCCCTACAATGAGCAGTTCTTC
CDR3 protein: CASSQSWGPYNEQFF

V gene: TRBV11-3
D gene: TRBD1
J gene: TRBJ1-2
clone size: .
CDR3 DNA: TGTGCCAGCAGCCCCGACAGGGGGCTCGGCTATGGCTACACCTTC
CDR3 protein: CASSPDRGLGYGYTF

V gene: TRBV27
D gene: .
J gene: TRBJ1-1
clone size: .
CDR3 DNA: TGTGCCAGCAGTTCCGCCACCTTAGGCGTATGGAGAACTTTCTTT
CDR3 protein: CASSSATLGVWRTFF

V gene: TRBV6-6
D gene: TRBD1
J gene: TRBJ1-1
clone size: .
CDR3 DNA: TGTGCCAGCCGCCCGGGACAGGCGGGAAACACTGAAGCTTTCTTT
CDR3 protein: CASRPGQAGNTEAFF

V gene: TRBV28
D gene: TRBD1
J gene: TRBJ1-6
clone size: .
CDR3 DNA: TGTGCCAGCAGTTCAGGCAGGGGGCTCTCTTCCTATAATTCACCCCTCCACTTT
CDR3 protein: CASSSGRGLSSYNSPLHF

V gene: TRBV7-2
D gene: .
J gene: TRBJ2-7
clone size: .
CDR3 DNA: TGTGCCAGCAGCCCCGGGACAACGACCTACGAGCAGTACTTC
CDR3 protein: CASSPGTTTYEQYF

V gene: TRBV23-1
D gene: TRBD1
J gene: TRBJ1-5
clone size: few
CDR3 DNA: TGCGCCAGCAGTACGTTCAGTGACAGGGAGAATCAGCCCCAGCATTTT
CDR3 protein: CASSTFSDRENQPQHF

V gene: TRBV5-1
D gene: TRBD1
J gene: TRBJ2-1
clone size: .
CDR3 DNA: TGCGCCAGCAGCCTGGAACCGGGACAGGGAGACAATGAGCAGTTCTTC
CDR3 protein: CASSLEPGQGDNEQFF

V gene: TRBV2
D gene: .
J gene: TRBJ1-5
clone size: .
CDR3 DNA: TGTGCCATCTCGGGGGGCAATCAGCCCCAGCATTTT
CDR3 protein: CAISGGNQPQHF

V gene: TRBV4-2
D gene: .
J gene: TRBJ2-7
clone size: .
CDR3 DNA: TGTGCCAGCCAATCCTTGGGGAGGTCAGGGGTGGCCAACGAGCAGTACTTC
CDR3 protein: CASQSLGRSGVANEQYF

V gene: TRBV11-2
D gene: TRBD1
J gene: TRBJ1-1
clone size: few
CDR3 DNA: TGTGCCAGCAGCTTCGGGGACAGAAGTAACACTGAAGCTTTCTTT
CDR3 protein: CASSFGDRSNTEAFF

V gene: TRBV12-3/TRBV12-4
D gene: .
J gene: TRBJ1-2
clone size: .
CDR3 DNA: TGTGCCAGCAGTGCAGGGAACTATGGCTACACCTTC
CDR3 protein: CASSAGNYGYTF

V gene: TRBV5-1
D gene: .
J gene: TRBJ1-5
clone size: .
CDR3 DNA: TGCGCCAGCAGCCTGGGGGAGCGTAGCAATCAGCCCCAGCATTTT
CDR3 protein: CASSLGERSNQPQHF

V gene: TRBV7-8
D gene: .
J gene: TRBJ1-6
clone size: once
CDR3 DNA: TGTGCCAGCAGCTTAGCGCTCGATAATTCACCCCTCCACTTT
CDR3 protein: CASSLALDNSPLHF

V gene: TRBV3-1/TRBV3-2
D gene: TRBD1
J gene: TRBJ1-2
clone size: .
CDR3 DNA: TGTGCCAGCAGCCTATCGGGACAGATCTATGGCTACACCTTC
CDR3 protein: CASSLSGQIYGYTF